The present T cell receptor beta chain was sequenced within a study of beta chain features in type 1 diabetes. Study-level background: Patients and healthy donors were similar in age, gender and cell yields. Study results and limitations: In every one of the four CD4+ subsets, TCRB CDR3s were moderately but significantly shorter in Type 1 diabetes patients. The naive, central memory and Treg TCRB repertoires showed an apparent similarity that was greater among patients than among healthy donors.

CD45RO/CCR7/CD25/CD127/CD95/CD27 sorting isolated CD4+ naive, central memory, regulatory and stem cell-like memory cells. The CDR3 is 15 amino acids. Germline V lookup: CDR1 SGHRS, CDR2 YFSETQ. V shed 3 bases, J shed 4 bases, and the junction held 4 bases outside the gene matches. The study reverse transcribed the entire isolated RNA, so it sequenced expressed TCRB transcripts. The protocol was immunoSEQ multiplex PCR, while the TCRdb copy is restricted to in-frame clones and leaves out a portion. This sample carries around 250,000 clones, 24% of them seen once, and the ten largest clones take 0.012%. Concerning this clone: Its antigen is still unknown.

The rearrangement joins TRBV5-1 to TRBJ2-1; 10 bases are shared with TRBD1. Sequencing was done on a sample of naive CD4+ T cells from blood. This clonotype was sampled from a woman in her twenties or thirties with type 1 diabetes. In DNA form, the CDR3 reads TGCGCCAGCAGCTCAGACAGGGGGCAATACAATGAGCAGTTCTTC. Protein product: CASSSDRGQYNEQFF.